This passage covers 28 T cell receptor beta chains from one sample sequenced in a study of blood T cell repertoires in COVID-19. Only in-frame clones appear in the TCRdb table, and some are missing; sequencing was by immunoSEQ multiplex PCR. The repertoire holds about 190,000 clones, with 80% to 95% as singletons. The specimen sequenced was peripheral blood. These receptors were taken from a man aged 50 or older with acute or convalescent COVID-19.

The chain joins TRBV7-3 to TRBJ1-1; a weak D match, TRBD1 (5 bases). This CDR3 has 13 amino acids. Looked up from germline, CDR1 is SGHTA and CDR2 is FQGTGA. Deletions cut 3 bases from V and 3 bases from J, with 8 bases between. CDR3 in amino acids: CASSLGGDTEAFF. The CDR3 nucleotides are TGTGCCAGCAGCTTGGGGGGTGACACTGAAGCTTTCTTT.

This chain uses TRBV28 with TRBJ2-1; TRBD2 agrees at 8 bases. This CDR3 region has 13 residues. V lost 4 bases and J lost 10; bases outside the gene matches: 6. Germline CDR1 MDHEN, CDR2 SYDVKM. The CDR3 loop reads CASSSYSGDEQFF. The CDR3 DNA reads TGTGCCAGCAGTTCCTATAGCGGGGACGAGCAGTTCTTC.

V usage is TRBV11-2 and J usage is TRBJ2-1; 8 bases fit TRBD2. The V segment lost 2 bases and the J segment 0 bases; nucleotides outside the gene matches: 3. Per the germline V gene, CDR1 is SGHAT and CDR2 is FQNNGV. The length of the CDR3 is 16 residues. This CDR3 is CASSLTLAGSYNEQFF. The CDR3 region has the DNA TGTGCCAGCAGCTTAACTCTAGCGGGCTCCTACAATGAGCAGTTCTTC.

The chain uses TRBV14 and TRBJ2-7; TRBD1 might be the D (6 bases). V gave up 1 base and J gave up 5 bases, with 15 bases separating them. The CDR3 consists of 15 residues. The germline V gene has CDR1 SGHDN and CDR2 FVKESK. CDR3 coding DNA: TGTGCCAGCAGCCAAGCGAACAGGGAAATTAACGAGCAGTACTTC. Protein product: CASSQANREINEQYF.

The genes are TRBV27 and TRBJ1-2, with no clear D. V shed 2 bases and J shed 5 bases, with 6 bases lying between them. Germline CDR1 is MNHEY and CDR2 is SMNVEV (reference sequence). CDR3 length equals 12 residues. This CDR3 is CASSLAGYGYTF. Written as DNA, the CDR3 is TGTGCCAGCAGTTTAGCGGGGTATGGCTACACCTTC.

The CDR3 protein is CASRWEEAGNQPQHF. CDR3 in DNA: TGTGCCAGTAGATGGGAGGAGGCGGGCAATCAGCCCCAGCATTTT. The rearrangement joins TRBV19 to TRBJ1-5; the D is unclear. The V end was cut by 6 bases, the J end by 2 bases, with 14 bases between. This CDR3 contains 15 residues. CDR1 LNHDA and CDR2 SQIVND come from the germline V gene (reference sequence).

In its sample, this clone was seen once. The chain recombines TRBV6-5 with TRBJ1-6, with 7 bases aligning to TRBD1. J lost 1 base, V lost 5 bases, and 2 bases had no gene match. The germline CDR1 and CDR2 sequences are MNHEY and SVGAGI. The CDR3 is made up of 15 amino acids. CDR3 residues: CASSPTGSYNSPLHF. The CDR3 coding sequence is TGTGCCAGCAGTCCGACAGGGTCCTATAATTCACCCCTCCACTTT.

The chain joins TRBV6-5 to TRBJ2-7, with no clear D. Germline assignment: CDR1 MNHEY and CDR2 SVGAGI. The CDR3 is 15 residues long. The V gene lost 0 bases and the J gene lost 3 bases, with 12 bases spanning the gap. The CDR3 nucleotides read TGTGCCAGCAGTTACTCGATCTCGGGTAACTACGAGCAGTACTTC. It is translated as CASSYSISGNYEQYF.

The rearrangement links TRBV18 to TRBJ1-3, with 7 bases matching TRBD1. CDR3 length: 19 amino acids. The V segment lost 1 base and the J segment 2 bases; nucleotides outside the gene matches: 14. Germline lookup yields CDR1 KGHSH and CDR2 LQKENI. CDR3 in DNA: TGTGCCAGCTCACCACTCCCGTACTCTGACAGGGCCGCTGGAAACACCATATATTTT. Translated, it gives CASSPLPYSDRAAGNTIYF. Full variable domain (remainder filled in from reference TRBV18 and TRBJ1-3): NAGVMQNPRHLVRRRGQEARLRCSPMKGHSHVYWYRQLPEEGLKFMVYLQKENIIDESGMPKERFSAEFPKEGPSILRIQQVVRGDSAAYFCASSPLPYSDRAAGNTIYFGEGSWLTVV.

This chain links TRBV18 with TRBJ2-7, with 9 bases lining up with TRBD1. Looked up from germline, CDR1 is KGHSH and CDR2 is LQKENI. The CDR3 loop spans 14 amino acids. Trimming took 3 bases from V and 3 from J; bases not matched to a gene: 3. CDR3 DNA: TGTGCCAGCTCACCGGGACAGGGTCGCTACGAGCAGTACGTC. Residues: CASSPGQGRYEQYV.

The V gene is TRBV28, the J gene TRBJ2-5, with D tentatively TRBD2 (6 bases). CDR3 length: 14 amino acids. Between the trimmed V and J ends, which lost 9 bases and 3 bases, there was a span of 17 bases. CDR1 is MDHEN and CDR2 is SYDVKM in the germline V gene. CDR3: CASLEAGKKETQYF. The CDR3 coding sequence is TGTGCCAGTCTAGAGGCGGGGAAGAAAGAGACCCAGTACTTC. Variable domain in full (rest from reference TRBV28 and TRBJ2-5): DVKVTQSSRYLVKRTGEKVFLECVQDMDHENMFWYRQDPGLGLRLIYFSYDVKMKEKGDIPEGYSVSREKKERFSLILESASTNQTSMYLCASLEAGKKETQYFGPGTRLLVL.

This clone appeared a few times. The CDR3 is CASSYYGGSYEQYF. CDR3 nucleotide sequence: TGTGCCAGCAGTTACTATGGCGGCTCCTACGAGCAGTACTTC. The rearrangement links TRBV6-6 to TRBJ2-7; D is ambiguous. V was pared by 1 base and J by 0 bases, with 7 bases between. CDR1 MNHNY and CDR2 SVGAGI come from the germline V gene (reference sequence). The CDR3 runs 14 residues.

This clone was counted once. The chain is built from TRBV19 and TRBJ1-1; 7 bases are a match to TRBD1. V lost 7 bases, J lost 0 bases, and 11 bases stayed unmatched. This CDR3 has 16 residues. Germline assignment: CDR1 LNHDA and CDR2 SQIVND (reference sequence). CDR3 DNA sequence: TGTGCCAGTACATGGGGGCCAGGGGGTGTGAACACTGAAGCTTTCTTT. Its protein is CASTWGPGGVNTEAFF.

This chain connects TRBV15 to TRBJ2-7, with 8 bases aligning to TRBD2. The CDR3 is 18 residues long. Looked up from germline, CDR1 is LNHNV and CDR2 is YYDKDF (reference sequence). V shed 1 base, J shed 0 bases, and the junction held 11 bases outside the gene matches. Here the CDR3 reads CATSRAGRVAGSSYEQYF. The CDR3 region has the DNA TGTGCCACCAGCAGAGCGGGGCGAGTAGCGGGGAGCTCCTACGAGCAGTACTTC.

This sequence joins TRBV4-1 and TRBJ1-1; 7 nucleotides match TRBD1. V was clipped by 0 bases and J by 1 base; unmatched bases: 14. Germline loops: CDR1 MGHRA, CDR2 YSYEKL. The CDR3 consists of 19 residues. CDR3 sequence (DNA): TGCGCCAGCAGCCAAGATAAAAACAGGGGTCACCTACAGAACACTGAAGCTTTCTTT. It specifies CASSQDKNRGHLQNTEAFF.

The genes are TRBV29-1 and TRBJ1-4; a weak D match, TRBD1 (6 bases). The V end lost 6 bases, the J end lost 0 bases, and 14 bases lay between the germline ends. Germline V gene data show CDR1 as SQVTM and CDR2 as ANQGSEA. This CDR3 region has 15 residues. CDR3 DNA sequence: TGCAGCGTCCAACGGGGGGCGTCAACTAATGAAAAACTGTTTTTT. Protein product: CSVQRGASTNEKLFF.

This clone was seen only once. The chain is built from TRBV28 and TRBJ1-2, with 7 bases lining up with TRBD1. Unmatched junction bases numbered 8, after V lost 7 bases and J lost 0 bases. Germline lookup yields CDR1 MDHEN and CDR2 SYDVKM. This CDR3 region has 15 residues. Here the CDR3 reads CASITSTGTNYGYTF. The DNA of the CDR3 is TGTGCCAGCATTACTTCGACAGGGACTAACTATGGCTACACCTTC.

The V call is TRBV6-5, the J call TRBJ1-4; 8 nucleotides agree with TRBD1. The V segment lost 0 bases and the J segment 8 bases; nucleotides outside the gene matches: 5. Germline CDR1 is MNHEY and CDR2 is SVGAGI. The CDR3 covers 15 residues. CDR3 residues: CASSYSSDRGEKLFF. The CDR3 region has the DNA TGTGCCAGCAGTTACTCTAGTGACAGGGGCGAAAAACTGTTTTTT.

The V call is TRBV2, the J call TRBJ2-1; 7 bases are shared with TRBD1. Trimming removed 5 bases from V and 7 bases from J; junction bases left unmatched: 5. In germline, CDR1 is SNHLY, CDR2 FYNNEI. The CDR3 contains 13 residues. CDR3 DNA: TGTGCCAGCAGTTTAAACAGGGGTAATGAGCAGTTCTTC. It is translated as CASSLNRGNEQFF.

This clone was recorded a few times. The genes are TRBV7-9 and TRBJ2-2, with a weak D call TRBD1 (6 bases). V gave up 4 bases and J gave up 7 bases, with 16 bases separating them. The germline gives CDR1 SEHNR, CDR2 FQNEAQ (reference sequence). This CDR3 has 15 residues. The CDR3 nucleotides read TGTGCCAGCAGCTCACGAAGAAAGGGGGACGGGGAGCTGTTTTTT. Translated: CASSSRRKGDGELFF.

The V and J genes are TRBV7-6 and TRBJ2-5; D is possibly TRBD1 (5 bases). The CDR3 spans 16 residues. V was clipped by 5 bases and J by 2 bases, with 18 bases between them. Germline-derived CDR1 and CDR2 are SGHVS and FNYEAQ. The chain's CDR3 is CASSPLQGRAQETQYF. CDR3 coding DNA: TGTGCCAGCAGCCCCCTCCAGGGCCGTGCGCAAGAGACCCAGTACTTC.

The V gene is TRBV28, the J gene TRBJ2-2, with D possibly TRBD1 on 5 matching bases. The CDR3 runs 15 residues. The V end lost 5 bases, the J end lost 4 bases, and 14 bases lay between the germline ends. Germline V CDR1 and CDR2: MDHEN, SYDVKM. As DNA, the CDR3 is TGTGCCAGCAGTCCCTACGGACAACCCACCGGGGAGCTGTTTTTT. Its translation: CASSPYGQPTGELFF.

The chain couples TRBV7-9 to TRBJ1-2; 7 bases line up with TRBD1. This CDR3 comprises 16 residues. Germline assignment: CDR1 SEHNR and CDR2 FQNEAQ (reference sequence). After removal of 2 bases from V and 8 bases from J, the junction contained 14 bases not matched to a gene. The CDR3: CASSLNRGGGFYGYTF. The CDR3 region has the DNA TGTGCCAGCAGCTTAAATAGAGGAGGGGGCTTCTACGGCTACACCTTC.

The chain has TRBV6-6 and TRBJ1-1; TRBD1 is a possible D gene (6 bases). Germline CDR1 reads MNHNY; CDR2 reads SVGAGI (reference sequence). The CDR3 contains 15 residues. The V end was cut by 4 bases, the J end by 10 bases, with 22 bases between. The CDR3 sequence: CASSSPQGFGPSAFF. DNA of the CDR3: TGTGCCAGCAGTTCTCCTCAGGGGTTTGGACCTTCAGCTTTCTTT.

The J gene is TRBJ2-2, the V gene TRBV28; possibly TRBD1 for D (5 bases). In germline, CDR1 is MDHEN, CDR2 SYDVKM. CDR3 length: 18 amino acids. The V gene lost 5 bases and the J gene lost 3 bases, with 22 bases spanning the gap. This CDR3 reads CASSRKGRVLRDTGELFF. The CDR3 DNA follows: TGTGCCAGCAGTAGAAAAGGCAGGGTCCTTCGGGACACCGGGGAGCTGTTTTTT.

This clone was seen just once. The rearrangement links TRBV21-1 to TRBJ1-2. TRBV21-1 represents a pseudogene. The CDR3 extends over 16 amino acids. The DNA of the CDR3 is TGTGCCAGCAGCAAATGTATCGGGGAGCCCAACTATGGCTACACCTTC. It translates to CASSKCIGEPNYGYTF.

The chain uses TRBV6-2 or TRBV6-3 and TRBJ2-2; weak D call: TRBD2 (5 bases). This CDR3 contains 15 residues. CDR1 is MNHEY and CDR2 is SVGEGT in the germline V gene. V was pared by 4 bases and J by 5 bases, with 14 bases between. CDR3 amino acids: CASSSGSLGTGELFF. CDR3 nucleotide sequence: TGTGCCAGCAGTTCGGGAAGCCTAGGGACCGGGGAGCTGTTTTTT.

This chain links TRBV7-9 with TRBJ2-1, with D tentatively TRBD2 (5 bases). The germline V gene encodes CDR1 SEHNR and CDR2 FQNEAQ (reference sequence). The CDR3 totals 17 residues. Deletions cut 5 bases from V and 0 bases from J, with 17 bases between. In DNA, the CDR3 is TGTGCCAGCAGCCGTCTGCCTGAGGGTAGCTCCTACAATGAGCAGTTCTTC. Protein product: CASSRLPEGSSYNEQFF.